This TCR beta chain derives from a study of beta chain features in type 1 diabetes. J lost 4 bases, V lost 0 bases, and 8 bases had no gene match. CDR1 is LNHDA, CDR2 SQIVND, per germline (reference sequence). This CDR3 has 17 amino acids. Since all of the isolated RNA was reverse transcribed, expressed TCRB transcripts were what got sequenced. The method was immunoSEQ multiplex PCR; TCRdb's version includes in-frame clones alone and lacks a portion of them. The sample includes about 120,000 clones, 17% seen only once; the top ten take roughly 2.6%. About this clone itself: Its target is not known.

Whole-study findings and limits: Diminished insertions and augmented deletions at VDJ junctions characterized type 1 diabetes patients. Within each of all four CD4+ subsets, Type 1 diabetes patients had TCRB CDR3s that were moderately but significantly shorter.

This receptor was taken from a man younger than 30 with type 1 diabetes. The sample was central memory CD4+ T cells from blood. The chain recombines TRBV19 with TRBJ2-5; 10 nucleotides agree with TRBD2. The CDR3 is CASSIDGVAGGRETQYF. As DNA, the CDR3 is TGTGCCAGTAGTATAGATGGAGTAGCGGGGGGACGAGAGACCCAGTACTTC.